This TCR beta chain was found in a study of T cell changes during pregnancy in multiple sclerosis. Sequencing used immunoSEQ multiplex PCR; TCRdb keeps in-frame clones, though not all of them. The repertoire includes around 63,000 clones, almost 95% of them detected once, and approximately 2.8% sits in the top ten. This TCR was sampled from a female donor in good health, enrolled as a control in a pregnancy study. The material sequenced was CD8+ T cells from peripheral blood mononuclear cells, taken in the third trimester of pregnancy.

CDR3 nucleotides: TGTGCCAGCAGTGACTCGGGACAGTTACAAGAGACCCAGTACTTC. Translated, it gives CASSDSGQLQETQYF. The chain employs TRBV6-4 and TRBJ2-5; 7 nucleotides line up with TRBD1. Unmatched junction bases numbered 3, after V lost 0 bases and J lost 2 bases. The V gene's germline CDR1 is MRHNA and CDR2 SNTAGT. The length of the CDR3 is 15 residues.